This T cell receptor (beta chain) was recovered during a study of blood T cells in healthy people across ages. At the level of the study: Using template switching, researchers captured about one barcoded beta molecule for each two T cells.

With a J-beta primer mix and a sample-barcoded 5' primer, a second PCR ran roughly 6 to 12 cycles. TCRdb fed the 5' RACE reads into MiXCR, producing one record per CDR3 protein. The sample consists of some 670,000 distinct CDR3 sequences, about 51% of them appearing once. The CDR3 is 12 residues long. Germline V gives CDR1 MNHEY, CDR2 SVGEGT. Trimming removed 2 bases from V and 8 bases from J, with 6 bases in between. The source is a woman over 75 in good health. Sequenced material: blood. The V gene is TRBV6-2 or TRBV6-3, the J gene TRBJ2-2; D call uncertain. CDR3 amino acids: CASSYGWGELFF. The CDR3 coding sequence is TGTGCCAGCAGTTACGGGTGGGGGGAGCTGTTTTTT.